One sample yielded the 5 T cell receptor beta chains listed below, sequenced in a study of T-cell reconstitution after alpha-beta-depleted transplantation in children. Unique molecular identifiers were incorporated during preparation of the TCRbeta library. TCRdb ran MiXCR on the PCR reads and lists one entry per CDR3 protein. The data contain nearly 550,000 distinct CDR3 sequences, about a sixth of them seen just once; the ten biggest clones take up approximately 3%. The input for sequencing was PBMCs from the stem cell graft donor, taken from the stem cell graft. Every receptor here comes from a human donor who donated a stem cell graft to a child with acute lymphoblastic leukemia.

This clonotype was seen only a few times. The chain joins TRBV10-3 to TRBJ2-2; 8 nucleotides align to TRBD2. The V segment lost 6 bases and the J segment 2 bases; nucleotides outside the gene matches: 5. This CDR3 contains 15 residues. Per germline, CDR1 ENHRY and CDR2 SYGVKD. This CDR3 is CAIRPGLDNTGELFF. CDR3 nucleotides: TGTGCCATCAGGCCGGGACTAGATAACACCGGGGAGCTGTTTTTT.

In its sample, this clonotype was seen a few times. This chain joins TRBV5-1 and TRBJ2-7; D is unclear. The CDR3 has 14 residues. Germline-derived CDR1 and CDR2 are SGHRS and YFSETQ. V was pared by 0 bases and J by 3 bases, with 10 bases between. In nucleotides, the CDR3 is TGCGCCAGCAGCTTGGTAGTTGGAAACTACGAGCAGTACTTC. Its translation is CASSLVVGNYEQYF.

This clonotype came up many times. The V gene is TRBV28, the J gene TRBJ2-7, with TRBD2 identical over 7 bases. The junction had 3 bases not matched to a gene; V was cut back by 3 bases and J by 1 base. The CDR3 contains 14 residues. From germline, CDR1 is MDHEN and CDR2 SYDVKM. CDR3 region: CASSFGGDSYEQYF. DNA for the CDR3: TGTGCCAGCAGTTTTGGGGGGGATTCCTACGAGCAGTACTTC. Using reference TRBV28 and TRBJ2-7 for the parts outside the CDR3, the full variable domain is DVKVTQSSRYLVKRTGEKVFLECVQDMDHENMFWYRQDPGLGLRLIYFSYDVKMKEKGDIPEGYSVSREKKERFSLILESASTNQTSMYLCASSFGGDSYEQYFGPGTRLTVT.

This clonotype was counted a few times. This chain connects TRBV5-1 to TRBJ2-6; D tentatively reads TRBD1 or TRBD2 (5 bases each). CDR1 is SGHRS and CDR2 is YFSETQ in the germline V gene. The CDR3 contains 19 residues. Deletions cut 1 base from V and 2 bases from J, with 19 bases between. CDR3 sequence: CASSLTPLAGSPGANVLTF. CDR3 coding DNA: TGCGCCAGCAGCTTGACTCCCCTGGCAGGGAGCCCTGGGGCCAACGTCCTGACTTTC. The complete variable domain, with remaining parts taken from reference TRBV5-1 and TRBJ2-6, reads KAGVTQTPRYLIKTRGQQVTLSCSPISGHRSVSWYQQTPGQGLQFLFEYFSETQRNKGNFPGRFSGRQFSNSRSEMNVSTLELGDSALYLCASSLTPLAGSPGANVLTFGAGSRLTVL.

V and J are TRBV11-2 and TRBJ2-4, with TRBD2 identical over 7 bases. Germline trimming cut 1 base from V and 8 bases from J; bases unmatched to any gene: 5. CDR1 SGHAT and CDR2 FQNNGV come from the germline V gene. There are 14 residues in the CDR3. DNA of the CDR3: TGTGCCAGCAGCTTAGTGTCCCGGGGGGACATTCAGTACTTC. Protein sequence: CASSLVSRGDIQYF.